The 10 T cell receptor beta chains listed next were all sequenced from one sample in a study of cytomegalovirus exposure and HLA in healthy donors (TCRdb year 2017). The protocol used for the library was the immunoSEQ multiplex PCR assay. For the multiplex PCR, a mixture combining 60 forward primers for TCR Vbeta segments and 13 reverse primers for TCR Jbeta segments was used. TCRdb took over this immuneACCESS table, retaining in-frame rearrangements with V and J assigned. Such tables are incomplete; in checked studies, under half of the missing clones stem from an unresolved V gene, and the remainder is unexplained. For this sample there are under 150,000 clones; roughly 70% appear just once. The top ten constitute less than 5% of the sample. Sequencing was performed on PBMCs. Receptors originate from a man aged 55-75 years in good health and CMV-seronegative.

To note about this clone: Germline and junction disagree at one end, which may indicate a read error. This chain connects TRBV7-9 to TRBJ2-7; D call uncertain. The CDR3 consists of 12 residues. The germline gives CDR1 SEHNR, CDR2 FQNEAQ (reference sequence). DNA of the CDR3: TGTTCCAGCTCAGGCAGCTCCTACGAGCAGTACTTC. Protein sequence: CSSSGSSYEQYF.

This rearrangement joins TRBV5-1 to TRBJ1-2, with 8 bases fitting TRBD1. V was clipped by 0 bases and J by 0 bases; unmatched bases: 4. Germline loops: CDR1 SGHRS, CDR2 YFSETQ. The CDR3 length is 16 residues. CDR3 region: CASSLDRGVPNYGYTF. The CDR3 coding sequence is TGCGCCAGCAGCTTGGACAGGGGGGTCCCTAACTATGGCTACACCTTC. The variable domain in full, completed from reference TRBV5-1 and TRBJ1-2, reads KAGVTQTPRYLIKTRGQQVTLSCSPISGHRSVSWYQQTPGQGLQFLFEYFSETQRNKGNFPGRFSGRQFSNSRSEMNVSTLELGDSALYLCASSLDRGVPNYGYTFGSGTRLTVV.

V and J are TRBV21-1 and TRBJ2-7; the table's D gene call, TRBD2, was not cross checked with the DNA. TRBV21-1 has pseudogene status. The CDR3 runs 11 residues. As DNA, the CDR3 is TGTGCCAGCCTTCCCTCCTACGAGCAGTACTTC. Its protein is CASLPSYEQYF.

A few counts support this clone. V and J are TRBV5-1 and TRBJ2-7; perhaps TRBD2 as D (5 bases). The V end was cut by 0 bases, the J end by 1 base, with 8 bases between. The CDR3 is 14 amino acids. Germline V gene lookup returns CDR1 SGHRS and CDR2 YFSETQ. The CDR3 protein is CASSLVSGSYEQYF. In DNA, the CDR3 is TGCGCCAGCAGCTTGGTAAGCGGATCCTACGAGCAGTACTTC.

The rearrangement uses TRBV28 and TRBJ1-6; D gene unclear. Between the trimmed V and J ends, which lost 8 bases and 5 bases, there was a span of 7 bases. The CDR3 is 12 residues long. Germline CDR1 is MDHEN and CDR2 is SYDVKM. The chain's CDR3 is CASSGNNSPLHF. For the CDR3, the DNA is TGTGCCAGCTCGGGGAATAATTCACCCCTCCACTTT.

The chain recombines TRBV10-3 with TRBJ1-1; tentatively, D is TRBD1 (6 bases). V lost 11 bases and J 1 base, leaving 20 bases between the germline ends. This CDR3 region has 15 residues. Germline V gene lookup returns CDR1 ENHRY and CDR2 SYGVKD. The CDR3 here is CASHGTSMGNTEAFF. The DNA for the CDR3 is TGTGCCTCCCACGGGACAAGCATGGGGAACACTGAAGCTTTCTTT.

This sequence joins TRBV7-3 and TRBJ1-2; D possibly corresponds to TRBD1 (5 bases). This CDR3 has 15 residues. The V end was cut by 5 bases, the J end by 0 bases, with 13 bases between. Germline V gene lookup returns CDR1 SGHTA and CDR2 FQGTGA. The chain's CDR3 is CASSPSTETNYGYTF. The CDR3 DNA reads TGTGCCAGCAGCCCGTCGACAGAGACTAACTATGGCTACACCTTC.

The V call is TRBV7-2, the J call TRBJ1-3, with TRBD1 identical over 7 bases. After removal of 3 bases from V and 0 bases from J, the junction contained 5 bases not matched to a gene. The germline V gene encodes CDR1 SGHTA and CDR2 FQGNSA. This CDR3 has 16 residues. CDR3 coding DNA: TGTGCCAGCAGCTTGCTGGGACAGAGCTCTGGAAACACCATATATTTT. Translation gives CASSLLGQSSGNTIYF.

The chain uses TRBV6-5 and TRBJ2-7, with D unresolved. The ends were cut back, 6 bases at V and 0 bases at J, with 9 bases in the middle. CDR3 size: 13 residues. Germline CDR1 MNHEY, CDR2 SVGAGI. The CDR3, as DNA: TGTGCCAGCAGGGAGTCGGGCTCCTACGAGCAGTACTTC. Protein sequence: CASRESGSYEQYF.

In its sample, this clone was seen a few times. This chain joins TRBV25-1 and TRBJ1-1; 8 bases agree with TRBD1. From germline, CDR1 is MGHDK and CDR2 SYGVNS. J lost 9 bases, V lost 8 bases, and 17 bases had no gene match. The CDR3 contains 15 residues. The CDR3 reads CASSDRATNQGKAFF. Written as DNA, the CDR3 is TGTGCCAGCTCGGACAGGGCCACTAATCAGGGTAAAGCTTTCTTT. Variable domain in full (rest from reference TRBV25-1 and TRBJ1-1): EADIYQTPRYLVIGTGKKITLECSQTMGHDKMYWYQQDPGMELHLIHYSYGVNSTEKGDLSSESTVSRIRTEHFPLTLESARPSHTSQYLCASSDRATNQGKAFFGQGTRLTVV.